This note documents a single TCR beta chain sequence. Its antigen is still unknown. Sequenced by immunoSEQ multiplex PCR; TCRdb stores in-frame clones only, minus some. Among 150,000 to 200,000 clones, just over 90% were seen once, and the ten largest hold about 3.9%. J was trimmed by 7 bases and V by 2 bases; bases with no gene match: 12. The CDR3 sequence is 15 residues long. Germline V gives CDR1 GTSNPN, CDR2 SVGIG (reference sequence). This entry is derived from a study of T cell responses to AZD1222 COVID-19 vaccine. Broader study findings: A reported finding is that nearly half of spike-specific TCRs target unmutated variant regions. There were mostly white British donors and more females than males, and clonal diversity was possibly underestimated. Following two doses of AZD1222, Spike-specific TCR breadth and depth rose.

The sequence was collected from an adult in good health. This sample comprised peripheral blood, obtained on day 0 of AZD1222 vaccination. The V and J genes are TRBV30 and TRBJ2-7; 9 bases are a match to TRBD2. This CDR3 is CAWSLDPSGTGEQYF. The CDR3 DNA reads as TGTGCCTGGAGTCTGGATCCTAGCGGGACTGGTGAGCAGTACTTC.